Listed below are T cell receptor beta chains from one sample, sequenced in a study of CD8+CD57+ T cells in acquired aplastic anemia. TCRdb reanalysed the reads using MiXCR and keeps one entry per CDR3 protein. The sample holds about half a million distinct CDR3 sequences, around 32% seen once. The sample taken for sequencing was sorted CD4+, CD8+, or CD8+CD57+ T cells (not recorded which) from PBMCs. The receptor source for this set is a human donor with aplastic anemia. CDR3s include the opening cysteine and the closing phenylalanine or tryptophan. The D gene is left open where the match is weak. Size is stated for part of the rows, as once, few or many counts, or as a class when the clone is expanded.

TRBJ1-2	TRBV9	.	many	CASSVGPGLIESYGYTF	TGTGCCAGCAGCGTAGGTCCAGGGTTGATTGAGAGCTATGGCTACACCTTC
TRBJ1-6	TRBV10-1	TRBD1	many	CASSHGGTGGSPLHF	TGCGCCAGCAGCCATGGGGGGACAGGCGGTTCACCCCTCCACTTT
TRBJ1-1	TRBV25-1	TRBD1	.	CASSQGQGRRAFF	TGTGCCAGCAGCCAAGGACAGGGGCGTAGAGCTTTCTTT
TRBJ2-1	TRBV2	.	few	CATRGRNSYNEQFF	TGTGCCACCCGAGGACGGAACTCCTACAATGAGCAGTTCTTC
TRBJ2-7	TRBV2	TRBD1	.	CAREPIIVTGTYEQYF	TGTGCCAGGGAACCCATAATTGTGACAGGGACCTACGAGCAGTACTTC
TRBJ2-7	TRBV19	.	many	CASSPGLGIGEQYF	TGTGCCAGTAGTCCGGGACTGGGGATTGGGGAGCAGTACTTC
TRBJ1-2	TRBV28	.	.	CASSFPDRTVDGYTF	TGTGCCAGCAGTTTCCCGGACAGAACGGTCGATGGCTACACCTTC
TRBJ2-7	TRBV9	.	many	CASTQRAGYYEQYF	TGTGCCAGCACCCAGCGAGCAGGGTACTACGAGCAGTACTTC
TRBJ2-3	TRBV19	.	few	CASSIDPPSLRTDTQYF	TGTGCCAGTAGTATAGACCCCCCTAGTCTACGCACAGATACGCAGTATTTT
TRBJ1-4	TRBV19	.	many	CASSLQGSSEKLFF	TGTGCCAGTAGCCTCCAGGGGAGTAGTGAAAAACTGTTTTTT
TRBJ2-3	TRBV10-3	.	.	CAISERQSF	TGTGCCATCAGTGAACGACAGTCTTTT
TRBJ1-1	TRBV2	.	.	CASVKGAEWTEAFF	TGTGCCAGCGTAAAGGGTGCGGAGTGGACTGAAGCTTTCTTT
TRBJ2-3	TRBV15	TRBD2	.	CATSRGTSRVITDTQYF	TGTGCCACCAGCAGAGGGACTAGTAGAGTGATCACAGATACGCAGTATTTT